The rows below give T cell receptor beta chains drawn from one sample of a study of a mutant IDH1 vaccine in newly diagnosed glioma. Repertoires were generated with immunoSEQ multiplex PCR, while TCRdb's copy carries only in-frame clones and drops some. The sample contains fewer than 65,000 clones, roughly 80% of which appear only once. Sequencing used PBMCs, obtained from a glioma patient treated with radiotherapy, temozolomide or both. The receptors shown here come from a woman in her thirties or forties with glioma. The CDR3 runs from the conserved cysteine through the conserved F or W. The D gene is left open where the match is weak. Clone sizes are given selectively: once, few, many, or a class where the clone is expanded.

few,TRBJ1-1,TRBV7-8,.,CASSSDLHRRVLFSEAFF,TGTGCCAGCAGCTCAGACCTACATCGTAGGGTATTGTTTTCTGAAGCTTTCTTT
few,TRBJ1-1,TRBV29-1,.,CSVENGRTEAFF,TGCAGCGTTGAAAACGGGAGAACTGAAGCTTTCTTT
.,TRBJ2-7,TRBV2,TRBD2,CASMERGEQYF,TGTGCCAGCATGGAGCGGGGGGAGCAGTACTTC
.,TRBJ2-7,TRBV6-5,TRBD2,CASMENSGTYEQYF,TGTGCCAGCATGGAGAATAGCGGGACCTACGAGCAGTACTTC
.,TRBJ2-2,TRBV2,TRBD1,CASTGTGWGELFF,TGTGCCAGTACCGGGACAGGGTGGGGGGAGCTGTTTTTT
.,TRBJ2-2,TRBV7-2,.,CASSSGVVGTGELFF,TGTGCCAGCAGCTCGGGGGTTGTGGGCACCGGGGAGCTGTTTTTT
.,TRBJ2-3,TRBV7-9,TRBD2,CASSQVAGGTDTQYF,TGTGCCAGCAGCCAGGTAGCGGGGGGCACAGATACGCAGTATTTT
.,TRBJ2-5,TRBV7-8,TRBD1,CASSSQQGGQETQYF,TGTGCCAGCAGCTCCCAACAGGGGGGCCAAGAGACCCAGTACTTC
few,TRBJ1-1,TRBV7-2,.,CASTLPRANTEAFF,TGTGCCAGCACCCTCCCCAGAGCGAACACTGAAGCTTTCTTT
.,TRBJ2-7,TRBV2,TRBD2,CASTLDGGGKGDEQYF,TGTGCCAGTACATTAGACGGCGGGGGAAAAGGGGACGAGCAGTACTTC
.,TRBJ1-1,TRBV10-3,.,CAISESMVGNTEAFF,TGTGCCATCAGTGAGTCGATGGTGGGGAACACTGAAGCTTTCTTT
few,TRBJ2-7,TRBV7-9,TRBD1,CAGAGQGTYEQYF,TGTGCCGGCGCGGGACAGGGTACCTACGAGCAGTACTTC
.,TRBJ1-3,TRBV21-1,.,CASSKAMGTGNTIYF,TGTGCCAGCAGCAAAGCAATGGGGACTGGAAACACCATATATTTT
.,TRBJ1-4,TRBV7-8,TRBD1,CASSRGQGEEKLFF,TGTGCCAGCAGCAGAGGACAGGGTGAAGAAAAACTGTTTTTT
.,TRBJ2-7,TRBV6-6,TRBD1,CASSWDRGTYEQYF,TGTGCCAGCAGTTGGGACAGGGGGACCTACGAGCAGTACTTC
once,TRBJ1-1,TRBV5-1,.,CASSLVGTSAFF,TGCGCCAGCAGCTTGGTCGGGACTAGTGCTTTCTTT
.,TRBJ2-7,TRBV18,.,CASSPPGLLYEQYF,TGTGCCAGCTCACCTCCGGGACTCCTCTACGAGCAGTACTTC
few,TRBJ2-7,TRBV5-1,TRBD2,CASRDGLAGLYEQYF,TGCGCCAGCAGAGACGGACTAGCGGGCCTTTACGAGCAGTACTTC
.,TRBJ2-1,TRBV14,.,CASSSATSPSYNEQFF,TGTGCCAGCAGCTCGGCCACATCACCCTCCTACAATGAGCAGTTCTTC
once,TRBJ2-3,TRBV2,TRBD2,CASRFGGGTDTQYF,TGTGCCAGCAGGTTCGGCGGGGGGACAGATACGCAGTATTTT
.,TRBJ1-2,TRBV29-1,.,CSVVGEYGYTF,TGCAGCGTTGTAGGGGAATATGGCTACACCTTC
.,TRBJ2-2,TRBV2,.,CASSEFGSDGELFF,TGTGCCAGCAGTGAATTCGGTTCTGACGGGGAGCTGTTTTTT
.,TRBJ2-7,TRBV29-1,.,CSALPGASSYEQYF,TGCAGCGCCCTCCCGGGGGCCAGCTCCTACGAGCAGTACTTC
.,TRBJ2-6,TRBV6-5,.,CASMSGANVLTF,TGTGCCAGCATGTCTGGGGCCAACGTCCTGACTTTC
once,TRBJ1-6,TRBV2,TRBD1,CASGGQGGNNSPLHF,TGTGCCAGCGGGGGACAGGGGGGAAATAATTCACCCCTCCACTTT
.,TRBJ2-1,TRBV11-3,TRBD2,CASSPRGGYEQFF,TGTGCCAGCAGCCCGCGGGGGGGCTATGAGCAGTTCTTC
.,TRBJ1-1,TRBV27,.,CASSLYGNLWATEAFF,TGTGCCAGCAGTTTATACGGAAATCTCTGGGCCACTGAAGCTTTCTTT
.,TRBJ1-6,TRBV6-1,TRBD1,CASSEIQGARSPLHF,TGTGCCAGCAGTGAAATTCAGGGGGCGCGTTCACCCCTCCACTTT
.,TRBJ1-2,TRBV2,.,CASSRIGYTF,TGTGCCAGCTCTCGGATCGGCTACACCTTC
once,TRBJ1-2,TRBV30,.,CAWSVLTDYGYTF,TGTGCCTGGAGTGTATTGACAGACTATGGCTACACCTTC
once,TRBJ2-5,TRBV30,TRBD2,CAWSVQVLAGAQETQYF,TGTGCCTGGAGTGTACAGGTACTAGCGGGGGCCCAAGAGACCCAGTACTTC
.,TRBJ2-6,TRBV6-8,.,CASRATSGHLAGGANVLTF,TGTGCCAGCAGGGCTACTTCGGGTCACCTAGCAGGAGGGGCCAACGTCCTGACTTTC
.,TRBJ1-4,TRBV6-5,TRBD1,CASSPQGTNEKLFF,TGTGCCAGCAGCCCACAGGGGACTAATGAAAAACTGTTTTTT
.,TRBJ1-2,TRBV6-5,.,CASSPWGNYGYTF,TGTGCCAGCAGCCCCTGGGGTAACTATGGCTACACCTTC
.,TRBJ2-7,TRBV29-1,TRBD1,CSVGTGYEQYF,TGCAGCGTAGGGACAGGGTACGAGCAGTACTTC
.,TRBJ2-5,TRBV2,TRBD2,CASTGRLAVRETQYF,TGTGCCAGCACTGGGAGACTAGCGGTCCGAGAGACCCAGTACTTC
.,TRBJ1-5,TRBV7-8,.,CASSLSDSPQPQHF,TGTGCCAGCAGCTTATCGGACAGCCCCCAGCCCCAGCATTTT
.,TRBJ1-1,TRBV18,TRBD1,CASSPLPMTGITEAFF,TGTGCCAGCTCACCCTTACCCATGACAGGGATCACTGAAGCTTTCTTT
.,TRBJ2-3,TRBV5-1,TRBD1,CASSLGTGVADTQYF,TGCGCCAGCAGCTTAGGGACAGGGGTGGCAGATACGCAGTATTTT
.,TRBJ2-1,TRBV6-6,TRBD2,CASSRLAGGDNEQFF,TGTGCCAGCAGCAGACTAGCGGGGGGGGACAATGAGCAGTTCTTC
.,TRBJ2-7,TRBV18,TRBD1,CASSPGDREYEQYF,TGTGCCAGCTCGCCGGGGGACAGGGAGTACGAGCAGTACTTC
.,TRBJ2-5,TRBV4-1,TRBD1,CASSEQGQGGETQYF,TGCGCCAGCAGCGAACAAGGACAGGGGGGAGAGACCCAGTACTTC
.,TRBJ2-2,TRBV5-6,TRBD2,CASSLVGASGRTGELFF,TGTGCCAGCAGCTTGGTCGGTGCTAGCGGGCGAACCGGGGAGCTGTTTTTT
once,TRBJ2-5,TRBV2,TRBD2,CASRRGTSGGETQYF,TGTGCCAGTAGGCGGGGGACTAGCGGGGGGGAGACCCAGTACTTC
.,TRBJ2-5,TRBV10-1,TRBD2,CASSGGEETQYF,TGCGCCAGCTCGGGAGGGGAAGAGACCCAGTACTTC